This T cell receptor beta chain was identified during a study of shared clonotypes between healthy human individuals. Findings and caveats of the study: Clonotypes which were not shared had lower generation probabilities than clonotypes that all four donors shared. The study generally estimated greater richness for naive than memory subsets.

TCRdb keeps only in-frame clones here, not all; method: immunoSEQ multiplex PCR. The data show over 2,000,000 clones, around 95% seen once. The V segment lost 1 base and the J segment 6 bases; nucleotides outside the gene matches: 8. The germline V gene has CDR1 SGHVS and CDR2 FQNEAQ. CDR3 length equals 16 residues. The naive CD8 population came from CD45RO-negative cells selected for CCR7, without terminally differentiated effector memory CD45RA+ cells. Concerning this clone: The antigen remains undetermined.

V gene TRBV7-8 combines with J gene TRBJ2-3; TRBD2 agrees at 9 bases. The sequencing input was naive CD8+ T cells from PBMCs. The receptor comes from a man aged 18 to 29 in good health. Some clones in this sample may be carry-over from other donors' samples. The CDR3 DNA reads TGTGCCAGCAGCTTAGATCCGCGGGAGGGCCGTGATACGCAGTATTTT. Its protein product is CASSLDPREGRDTQYF.